Shown below are 17 T cell receptor beta chains from a single sample sequenced in a study of Graves' ophthalmopathy and Graves' hyperthyroidism. Researchers took RNA transcripts and amplified TCR beta CDR3 regions from them. RT-PCR in the first round used HTBI primers; a second-round multiplex PCR followed. In TCRdb, the multiplex PCR reads were re-called with MiXCR into one record per CDR3 protein. The sample consists of about 620,000 distinct CDR3 sequences, roughly 20% of them appearing once. Sequencing was done on a sample of peripheral blood. The receptors stem from a woman between 18 and 29 years old with stable Graves' hyperthyroidism. Some clones in this sample may be carry-over from other donors' samples.

The chain is built from TRBV5-1 and TRBJ2-2; TRBD2 matches 9 bases. The V and J ends lost 6 bases and 7 bases, in that order; junction bases with no gene match: 7. This CDR3 is 14 amino acids long. Germline lookup yields CDR1 SGHRS and CDR2 YFSETQ. CDR3 DNA sequence: TGCGCCAGCACCTACCTAGCGGGATACGGGGAGCTGTTTTTT. Protein sequence: CASTYLAGYGELFF.

In its sample, this clonotype was seen a few times. The chain couples TRBV12-3 or TRBV12-4 to TRBJ2-5; the D gene is possibly TRBD2 (6 bases). Trimming stripped 6 bases from V and 5 bases from J, with 19 bases between. CDR3 length: 15 amino acids. Here the CDR3 reads CASRFGGLRAETQYF. For the CDR3, the DNA is TGTGCCAGCAGGTTTGGGGGACTGCGCGCGGAGACCCAGTACTTC.

This clonotype was recorded many times. The chain couples TRBV6-5 to TRBJ2-5; TRBD1 might be the D (6 bases). The V gene's germline CDR1 is MNHEY and CDR2 SVGAGI. Trimming left V 3 bases short and J 1 base short, with 12 bases between. The CDR3 sequence is 15 residues long. DNA of the CDR3: TGTGCCAGCAGTTATTGGCAGGGGATCCAAGAGACCCAGTACTTC. Protein: CASSYWQGIQETQYF.

The J gene is TRBJ1-2, the V gene TRBV15; D is perhaps TRBD1 (5 bases). This CDR3 has 15 residues. The germline gives CDR1 LNHNV, CDR2 YYDKDF (reference sequence). V lost 1 base and J 4 bases, leaving 13 bases between the germline ends. The CDR3 DNA follows: TGTGCCACCAGCAGAGTTCCGGGACCGACCTATGGCTACACCTTC. Amino acids: CATSRVPGPTYGYTF.

The chain joins TRBV12-3 or TRBV12-4 to TRBJ1-1; perhaps TRBD1 as D (5 bases). The V and J ends lost 3 bases and 4 bases respectively, with 15 bases between them. This CDR3 has 15 residues. The chain's CDR3 is CASSLLGAGSTEAFF. Written as DNA, the CDR3 is TGTGCCAGCAGTTTGTTAGGGGCCGGGAGCACTGAAGCTTTCTTT.

V is TRBV12-3 or TRBV12-4 and J is TRBJ1-1; D unclear. This CDR3 is 12 amino acids long. V lost 3 bases to trimming and J lost 10 bases, with 12 bases between them. CDR3 region: CASSFTAARAFF. In DNA, the CDR3 is TGTGCCAGCAGTTTTACAGCGGCTCGAGCTTTCTTT.

There are many counts of this clonotype. The rearrangement uses TRBV6-2 or TRBV6-3 and TRBJ2-5; D is perhaps TRBD1 (5 bases). Trimming shortened V by 8 bases and J by 1 base, and 20 bases separated the two germline ends. The CDR3 runs to 16 residues. Per germline, CDR1 MNHEY and CDR2 SVGEGT. CDR3 region: CASGKQGVIAQETQYF. CDR3 DNA: TGTGCCAGCGGCAAACAAGGGGTTATCGCCCAAGAGACCCAGTACTTC.

About this clonotype itself: This may be a read error: a much more frequent sequence differs by one nucleotide. The conserved closing phenylalanine or tryptophan is absent in this CDR3, likely reflecting a read error. The rearrangement links TRBV20-1 to TRBJ2-2, with D hard to call. V was shortened by 3 bases and J by 0 bases, with 14 bases between the two germline ends. This CDR3 comprises 16 residues. Germline V gives CDR1 DFQATT, CDR2 SNEGSKA (reference sequence). The DNA for the CDR3 is TGCAGTGCTAGTTGGGCAGTACCCGCGAACACCGGGGAGCTGTTTTAT. It is translated as CSASWAVPANTGELFY.

This clonotype was seen only a few times. V usage is TRBV20-1 and J usage is TRBJ2-5; D possibly uses TRBD1 or TRBD2 (5 bases each). The length of the CDR3 is 15 residues. The V gene lost 0 bases and the J gene lost 5 bases, with 16 bases spanning the gap. Germline CDR1 reads DFQATT; CDR2 reads SNEGSKA (reference sequence). CDR3 in DNA: TGCAGTGCTAGAGAACCGGGACGCCCACAGGAGACCCAGTACTTC. Protein product: CSAREPGRPQETQYF.

At least ten counts were recorded for this clonotype. The chain joins TRBV6-5 to TRBJ1-1; D gene unclear. Germline V gene lookup returns CDR1 MNHEY and CDR2 SVGAGI. The CDR3 spans 14 residues. V lost 6 bases, J lost 4 bases, and 15 bases lay in between. In nucleotides, the CDR3 is TGTGCCAGCAGCCATTCGACCCGAGGCACTGAAGCTTTCTTT. Its translation is CASSHSTRGTEAFF.

This clonotype was seen at least ten times. CDR3 protein: CASPFLIGQTNTEAFF. The CDR3 region has the DNA TGTGCCAGCCCCTTTCTAATAGGACAAACGAACACTGAAGCTTTCTTT. The gene calls are TRBV27 and TRBJ1-1; possible D gene TRBD1, 5 bases. Germline V lookup: CDR1 MNHEY, CDR2 SMNVEV (reference sequence). This CDR3 has 16 residues. V shed 8 bases and J shed 1 base, with 20 bases lying between them.

Many counts were recorded for this clonotype. The gene calls are TRBV6-2 or TRBV6-3 and TRBJ2-7; 10 positions agree with TRBD2. Germline CDR1 reads MNHEY; CDR2 reads SVGEGT. Trimming took 0 bases from V and 2 from J; bases not matched to a gene: 10. The CDR3 is 18 residues long. CDR3 DNA sequence: TGTGCCAGCAGTTACTCGGTGGCTAGCGGGAGTCCGCCCTACGAGCAGTACTTC. This gives the protein CASSYSVASGSPPYEQYF.

A remark on this clonotype: The CDR3 does not end in the conserved phenylalanine or tryptophan, so this is likely a read error. The chain uses TRBV12-5 and TRBJ2-7; D is unresolved. Looked up from germline, CDR1 is LGHNT and CDR2 is FRNRAP. The V gene lost 0 bases and the J gene lost 0 bases, with 9 bases spanning the gap. The CDR3 has 15 amino acids. CDR3 protein: CASGLVSRASYEQYS. CDR3 bases: TGTGCTAGTGGTTTGGTGAGCAGAGCCTCCTACGAGCAGTACTCC.

This clonotype was detected many times. V is TRBV6-5 and J is TRBJ1-6; tentatively, D is TRBD1 (6 bases). Germline values: CDR1 MNHEY, CDR2 SVGAGI. V lost 3 bases, J lost 10 bases, and 16 bases lay in between. The CDR3 loop spans 15 amino acids. The CDR3: CASSYSAYQGSPLHF. As DNA, the CDR3 is TGTGCCAGCAGTTATAGTGCGTACCAGGGGTCACCCCTCCACTTT.

This clonotype was recorded a few times. The chain carries TRBV24-1 and TRBJ2-5, with TRBD1 matching 7 bases. V lost 0 bases to trimming and J lost 5 bases; unmatched junction nucleotides: 8. The CDR3 extends over 16 amino acids. CDR1 KGHDR and CDR2 SFDVKD come from the germline V gene. The CDR3 spells CATSDLRGGAEETQYF. In DNA, the CDR3 is TGTGCCACCAGTGATTTGAGAGGGGGCGCGGAGGAGACCCAGTACTTC.

This sequence joins TRBV30 and TRBJ1-6; possible D gene TRBD1, 5 bases. Per germline, CDR1 GTSNPN and CDR2 SVGIG (reference sequence). This CDR3 region has 13 residues. V lost 4 bases and J lost 10, with 14 bases in between. CDR3 sequence: CAWTGLTGSPLHF. In DNA, the CDR3 is TGTGCCTGGACGGGACTTACCGGCTCACCCCTCCACTTT. The full variable domain, completed using reference TRBV30 and TRBJ1-6, is SQTIHQWPATLVQPVGSPLSLECTVEGTSNPNLYWYRQAAGRGLQLLFYSVGIGQISSEVPQNLSASRPQDRQFILSSKKLLLSDSGFYLCAWTGLTGSPLHFGNGTRLTVT.

This clonotype appeared many times. The V call is TRBV6-1, the J call TRBJ2-7, with 10 bases aligning to TRBD1. The CDR3 sequence is 15 residues long. Trimming took 2 bases from V and 1 from J; bases not matched to a gene: 2. Germline-derived CDR1 and CDR2 are MNHNS and SASEGT. CDR3 bases: TGTGCCAGCAGTGAAAGGACAGGGGGTTCCTACGAGCAGTACTTC. This translates into CASSERTGGSYEQYF.